One sample yielded the 11 T cell receptor beta chains listed below, sequenced in a study of blood T cell repertoires in COVID-19 (dated by TCRdb to about 2020). Library method: the immunoSEQ multiplex PCR assay. TCRdb's version of the immuneACCESS table is confined to in-frame rearrangements and falls short of the full clone set. An unresolved V gene accounts for under half of the shortfall where checked; the remainder is of unknown origin. The sample contains fewer than 500,000 clones, approximately 86% of them found a single time. 0.7% of the sample is held by the ten biggest clonotypes. Material: PBMCs or T cells enriched from blood (not recorded which). The receptors stem from a woman aged 18 to 35 who had recovered from COVID-19.

This sequence joins TRBV30 and TRBJ2-3; possible D gene TRBD1, 6 bases. The CDR3 has 16 residues. Germline V gene data show CDR1 as GTSNPN and CDR2 as SVGIG (reference sequence). The V gene lost 0 bases and the J gene lost 0 bases, with 13 bases spanning the gap. CDR3: CAWSVDSYTSTDTQYF. The CDR3 DNA sequence: TGTGCCTGGAGTGTGGACAGTTACACTAGCACAGATACGCAGTATTTT.

The chain carries TRBV5-4 and TRBJ2-3, with 10 bases aligning to TRBD2. Per the germline V gene, CDR1 is SGHNT and CDR2 is YYREEE (reference sequence). J lost 6 bases, V lost 2 bases, and 15 bases had no gene match. The CDR3 extends over 18 amino acids. CDR3 region: CASSLRGPLAGAKDTQYF. CDR3 coding DNA: TGTGCCAGCAGCTTAAGGGGGCCCCTAGCGGGGGCAAAGGATACGCAGTATTTT.

This clone was seen only a few times. The chain links TRBV2 to TRBJ2-7; D is perhaps TRBD2 (5 bases). CDR1 and CDR2 from the germline V gene are SNHLY and FYNNEI. V was cut by 6 bases and J by 6 bases, with 15 bases left in between. The CDR3 extends over 13 amino acids. The DNA of the CDR3 is TGTGCCAGCAGAGCACTAGTTCCGCTCGAGCAGTACTTC. Amino acid sequence: CASRALVPLEQYF.

The chain is built from TRBV7-9 and TRBJ1-5; 9 bases map to TRBD1. This CDR3 spans 19 amino acids. The V gene's germline CDR1 is SEHNR and CDR2 FQNEAQ (reference sequence). V gave up 4 bases and J gave up 1 base; unmatched junction bases: 14. CDR3 DNA: TGTGCCAGCAGCTCGCCGGGACAGGGCGGTTTAGGGAGCAATCAGCCCCAGCATTTT. Amino acid sequence: CASSSPGQGGLGSNQPQHF.

The CDR3 DNA follows: TGTGCCAGCAGCCCCCGGGGACAGGGGGTAGATACGCAGTATTTT. Amino acids: CASSPRGQGVDTQYF. This chain connects TRBV7-2 to TRBJ2-3; 11 bases are shared with TRBD1. From germline, CDR1 is SGHTA and CDR2 FQGNSA. The junction had 6 bases not matched to a gene; V was cut back by 5 bases and J by 5 bases. The CDR3 is 15 amino acids. Filled out from reference TRBV7-2 and TRBJ2-3, the complete variable domain reads GAGVSQSPSNKVTEKGKDVELRCDPISGHTALYWYRQSLGQGLEFLIYFQGNSAPDKSGLPSDRFSAERTGGSVSTLTIQRTQQEDSAVYLCASSPRGQGVDTQYFGPGTRLTVL.

The J gene is TRBJ2-1, the V gene TRBV6-5; TRBD2 agrees at 10 bases. CDR1 and CDR2 (germline): MNHEY, SVGAGI. This CDR3 has 15 residues. The trim removed 7 bases at V and 7 bases at J, leaving 10 bases unmatched. The CDR3 DNA follows: TGTGCCAGCACCAGAGCGGGGGGGGCCGAGAATGAGCAGTTCTTC. Its translation is CASTRAGGAENEQFF.

V and J are TRBV11-2 and TRBJ2-7; 8 positions agree with TRBD1. Unmatched junction bases numbered 7, after V lost 5 bases and J lost 7 bases. There are 13 residues in the CDR3. The germline V gene encodes CDR1 SGHAT and CDR2 FQNNGV. The CDR3 spells CASSLQGVREQYF. Written as DNA, the CDR3 is TGTGCCAGCAGCCTACAGGGGGTGAGGGAGCAGTACTTC.

The chain links TRBV7-9 to TRBJ2-1, with D possibly matching TRBD1 (5 bases). CDR1 and CDR2 from the germline V gene are SEHNR and FQNEAQ (reference sequence). V lost 3 bases, J lost 6 bases, and 15 bases lay in between. The CDR3 loop spans 15 amino acids. The CDR3 DNA reads as TGTGCCAGCAGCTTTCCGGTACAGGTGGGCAATGAGCAGTTCTTC. Amino acids: CASSFPVQVGNEQFF.

V usage is TRBV19 and J usage is TRBJ2-2, with a tentative D call TRBD2 (6 bases). V lost 1 base and J 3 bases, leaving 12 bases between the germline ends. The germline V gene encodes CDR1 LNHDA and CDR2 SQIVND (reference sequence). The CDR3 is 16 amino acids. CDR3 sequence (DNA): TGTGCCAGTAGTATAGCCGGAGGGTGGGACACCGGGGAGCTGTTTTTT. It specifies CASSIAGGWDTGELFF.

The chain recombines TRBV4-1 with TRBJ1-5; D call uncertain. CDR3 length equals 19 residues. Germline loops: CDR1 MGHRA, CDR2 YSYEKL. The V end lost 5 bases, the J end lost 0 bases, and 23 bases lay between the germline ends. CDR3 nucleotides: TGCGCCAGCAGCTTCCACCCCTCGGCGGGAGGGTATAGCAATCAGCCCCAGCATTTT. Translating it yields CASSFHPSAGGYSNQPQHF.

The chain has TRBV5-4 and TRBJ1-1; TRBD1 might be the D (5 bases). V shed 1 base and J shed 1 base, with 20 bases lying between them. The length of the CDR3 is 18 residues. Germline CDR1 reads SGHNT; CDR2 reads YYREEE (reference sequence). The CDR3 reads CASSLRTKGSLGNTEAFF. The CDR3 DNA reads TGTGCCAGCAGCTTGAGGACTAAGGGGTCGTTGGGGAACACTGAAGCTTTCTTT.